Listed below are T cell receptor beta chains from one sample, sequenced in a study of blood T cells in healthy people across ages. From the 5' RACE reads, TCRdb called clonotypes with MiXCR, one entry per CDR3 protein. The data show about 1.5 million distinct CDR3 sequences, 35% to 45% seen once. Sequenced: blood. These receptors all stem from a woman younger than 35 in good health. The CDR3 runs from the conserved cysteine through the conserved F or W. D genes are given only for firm matches. Clone size is not always given. Where it is, it says once, few, many or a class for expanded clones.

D gene,clone size,J gene,V gene,CDR3 DNA,CDR3 protein
NA,NA,TRBJ2-5,TRBV11-2,TGTGCCAGCAGCTTAGTGCACAGGCCCCAAGAGACCCAGTACTTC,CASSLVHRPQETQYF
NA,few,TRBJ2-5,TRBV10-3,TGTGCCATCAGTGGACAGTACCAAGAGGCCCAGTACTTC,CAISGQYQEAQYF
TRBD1,NA,TRBJ2-7,TRBV28,TGTGCCAGCAGTAACGGACAGGGAAACTACAATGAGCAGTACTTC,CASSNGQGNYNEQYF
NA,NA,TRBJ1-3,TRBV10-3,TGTGCCATCAGGGAAGACAACTCTGGAAACACCATATATTTT,CAIREDNSGNTIYF
TRBD2,NA,TRBJ2-2,TRBV4-1,TGCGCCAGCAGCCAAGTCCTAGCGGGCCCCGGGGAGCTGTTTTTT,CASSQVLAGPGELFF
TRBD2,NA,TRBJ2-3,TRBV6-5,TGTGCCAGCAGTTGGGGAGCGGGAGGCACTAGCACAGATACGCAGTATTTT,CASSWGAGGTSTDTQYF
NA,NA,TRBJ1-2,TRBV12-3/TRBV12-4,TGTGCCAGCAGTTTTTCCACGGGGGGCGATGGCTACACCTTC,CASSFSTGGDGYTF
TRBD2,NA,TRBJ2-2,TRBV7-3,TGTGCCAACAGCTTACTTGGGGGGGAATACACCGGGGAGCTGTTTTTT,CANSLLGGEYTGELFF
NA,once,TRBJ1-5,TRBV12-3/TRBV12-4,TGTGCCAGCAGTACAAGGCCCGGTCAGCCCCAGCATTTT,CASSTRPGQPQHF
NA,few,TRBJ2-3,TRBV6-5,TGTGCCAGCAGTTACTCAGGAGTAGAGGAGAAGATGAAGGATACGCAGTATTTT,CASSYSGVEEKMKDTQYF
NA,NA,TRBJ1-1,TRBV3-1,TGTGCCAGCAGCCAAGCACCGTTGAGCAGCACTGAAGCTTTCTTT,CASSQAPLSSTEAFF
TRBD1,once,TRBJ1-1,TRBV20-1,TGCAGTGCTAGACCGGGACAGGGGGCGCCCACTGAAGCTTTCTTT,CSARPGQGAPTEAFF
NA,NA,TRBJ1-2,TRBV7-9,TGTGCCAGCAGCAGGGCCCTACCCGATGGCTACACCTTC,CASSRALPDGYTF
NA,NA,TRBJ2-3,TRBV5-8,TGTGCCAGCAACCCCCGGGCGAGCGGCACAGATACGCAGTATTTT,CASNPRASGTDTQYF
TRBD1,NA,TRBJ2-7,TRBV20-1,TGCAGTGCTCTGGGACAGGCCTCGGGCGAGCAGTACTTC,CSALGQASGEQYF
TRBD1,NA,TRBJ1-2,TRBV5-4,TGTGCCAGCAGCCCCACCCGACAGGGGGGATACTATGGCTACACCTTC,CASSPTRQGGYYGYTF
TRBD2,few,TRBJ2-5,TRBV25-1,TGTGCCAGCAGTGGGGGACTAGCGGGAGGAGACGAGACCCAGTACTTC,CASSGGLAGGDETQYF
NA,few,TRBJ1-2,TRBV4-2,TGTGCCAGCAGCCACCTGGAAACAGGAGACTATGGCTACACCTTC,CASSHLETGDYGYTF
TRBD2,NA,TRBJ2-3,TRBV11-3,TGTGCCAGCAGCCCCGGACTAGCGGGGGGGCCGGGAGATACGCAGTATTTT,CASSPGLAGGPGDTQYF
NA,NA,TRBJ1-1,TRBV4-1,TGCGCCAGCAGCCAAGATCTAGGAGACAGGAACACTGGAGCTTTCTTT,CASSQDLGDRNTGAFF
NA,few,TRBJ1-1,TRBV6-6,TGTGCCAGCCAGCGACACAACACTGAAGCTTTCTTT,CASQRHNTEAFF
TRBD2,NA,TRBJ2-3,TRBV5-5,TGTGCCAGCAGCTTGAGCTTCGCAGGACTAGCGGGAGGGCCAGATACGCAGTATTTT,CASSLSFAGLAGGPDTQYF
TRBD1,NA,TRBJ2-7,TRBV4-3,TGCGCCAGCAGCCAAGATATGGACAGGGCCCCCTACGAGCAGTACTTC,CASSQDMDRAPYEQYF
NA,NA,TRBJ1-5,TRBV5-5,TGTGCCAGCAGCTTGGAGCCCATGGTTGGGGGGCGGGGGCAGCCCCAGCATTTT,CASSLEPMVGGRGQPQHF